Reported below is one T cell receptor (beta chain). Its antigen specificity is not known. Base qualities are not provided; no much larger clone lies one nucleotide away. V is pared back by 5 bases and J by 1 base, with 8 bases lying between the germline termini. The CDR3 goes from the cysteine to the phenylalanine over 13 residues. Of all the DNA, just the CDR3 is kept, 39 bases in frame from base 1. CDR1 SEHNR and CDR2 FQNEAQ were looked up in the germline V gene (reference sequence). This entry is derived from a study of OX40 agonist ivuxolimab in advanced cancers. About the full investigation: Ivuxolimab was a fully human IgG2 agonistic monoclonal antibody targeting the costimulatory receptor OX40 (CD134). Intravenous ivuxolimab was administered to patients every 2 weeks at six dose levels: 0.01, 0.1, 0.3, 1.5, 3 and 10 mg/kg. Among the approximately 54 dose-escalation patients, about 19 had hepatocellular carcinoma, approximately 15 melanoma, 9 renal cell carcinoma and 9 head and neck cancer. In the dose-escalation cohort, approximately 82% of patients were male, and the mean age was around 60 years with a range of about 23 to 79. Patients were allowed to have had prior anti-PD-1, anti-PD-L1 or anti-CTLA-4 therapy, and approximately 40% of the dose-escalation patients had previously received checkpoint inhibitors. Partial responses occurred in three dose-escalation patients: two with cutaneous melanoma and one with hepatocellular carcinoma. The purpose of peripheral TCRbeta sequencing was to test whether ivuxolimab changed TCR sequence diversity and led to clonal T-cell expansion. The paper reports the monotherapy dose-escalation portion (N of about 47 patients) of the phase I ivuxolimab trial. Here is what the overall study found, with its caveats: Which antigens the clonally expanded peripheral T cells were specific for was not determined. Low levels of normalized T-cell clonal expansion were also shown by some nonresponding patients. Partial responders in the 0.1-3.0 mg/kg groups had among the lowest normalized peripheral clonal expansion, especially among CD8+ T cells. At doses of 0.1 to 3.0 mg/kg, clonal expansion of both CD4+ and CD8+ blood T cells was observed from baseline to week 6. After ivuxolimab, CD8+ T cells had more expanded clones than CD4+ T cells on average.

Genomic DNA was isolated from the sorted cells so that the TCRbeta CDR3 region could be sequenced. The immunoSEQ Assay was used for sequencing of TCRbeta CDR3 regions. Not all clones reach the TCRdb copy of this immuneACCESS table, which keeps in-frame sequences only. Checked studies attribute under half of the gap to unresolved V genes and leave the rest unexplained. The sample includes some 23,000 clones, with 80% to 85% observed a single time. The ten largest clones capture roughly a quarter of the sample. Patients with autoimmune disease history or receiving systemic immunosuppression were excluded from the trial. Peripheral blood for TCR sequencing was collected from all dose cohorts at baseline, on cycle 4 day 1, and on cycle 7 day 1. The samples were taken from a phase I, first-in-human, multicenter, open-label dose-escalation trial of ivuxolimab. Adults with locally advanced or metastatic head and neck squamous cell, hepatocellular, melanoma or renal cell carcinoma were enrolled in the trial. Before TCR sequencing, CD4+ and CD8+ T cells were separately sorted from peripheral blood.

The chain joins TRBV7-9 to TRBJ2-5; TRBD2 might be the D gene, on 7 matching bases. The sequence was obtained from an adult with an advanced solid tumor such as melanoma, head and neck, liver or kidney cancer. Here the sequenced sample was CD4+ or CD8+ T cells sorted from blood, taken in a trial of the OX40 agonist ivuxolimab. The CDR3 protein: CASSGGAQETQYF. The nucleotides are TGTGCCAGCAGCGGGGGGGCCCAAGAGACCCAGTACTTC.